The 17 T cell receptor beta chains presented below share a single source sample, sequenced in a study of cytomegalovirus exposure and HLA in healthy donors. In the PCR, 60 Vbeta and 13 Jbeta primers were used. Method: immunoSEQ multiplex PCR; TCRdb's copy keeps in-frame clones and lacks some. Here the sample table reports 100,000 to 150,000 clones. Sequencing was performed on PBMCs. These receptors were obtained from a woman aged 40-49 years in good health and CMV-seronegative.

This rearrangement joins TRBV10-2 to TRBJ1-2; no clear D. CDR3 length: 14 residues. V lost 6 bases and J 7 bases, leaving 18 bases between the germline ends. CDR1 and CDR2 (germline): WSHSY, SAAADI. The CDR3 loop is CASSPRTAPPGYTF. CDR3 DNA: TGCGCCAGCAGCCCACGGACTGCCCCCCCTGGCTACACCTTC.

The J gene is TRBJ1-1, the V gene TRBV5-4; D gene unclear. Trimming left V 0 bases short and J 0 bases short, with 9 bases between. Looked up from germline, CDR1 is SGHNT and CDR2 is YYREEE (reference sequence). CDR3 size: 15 residues. In DNA form, the CDR3 reads TGTGCCAGCAGCTTGGACCGAGGCATGAACACTGAAGCTTTCTTT. Amino acids: CASSLDRGMNTEAFF.

The gene calls are TRBV10-3 and TRBJ2-2, with TRBD2 matching over 8 bases. V was clipped by 10 bases and J by 7 bases; unmatched bases: 14. Germline CDR1 reads ENHRY; CDR2 reads SYGVKD. CDR3 length: 15 amino acids. The chain's CDR3 is CASGPGLRGGGELFF. The CDR3 DNA sequence: TGTGCCAGCGGTCCGGGACTCCGGGGGGGCGGGGAGCTGTTTTTT.

This chain connects TRBV4-2 to TRBJ2-2, with D maybe TRBD2 (5 bases). From germline, CDR1 is LGHNA and CDR2 YNFKEQ. This CDR3 region has 21 residues. Trimming stripped 1 base from V and 4 bases from J, with 28 bases between. CDR3 loop: CASSQGLHLTLRARGTGELFF. As DNA, the CDR3 is TGTGCCAGCAGCCAAGGACTCCATTTGACGTTAAGGGCCCGGGGCACCGGGGAGCTGTTTTTT.

The chain links TRBV9 to TRBJ2-3; tentative D call: TRBD2 (5 bases). CDR1 and CDR2 from the germline V gene are SGDLS and YYNGEE. V lost 0 bases and J 0 bases, leaving 8 bases between the germline ends. This CDR3 spans 15 amino acids. CDR3 DNA sequence: TGTGCCAGCAGCGTAGCGACTACTAGCACAGATACGCAGTATTTT. This encodes CASSVATTSTDTQYF.

The rearrangement uses TRBV25-1 and TRBJ2-2; 8 bases align to TRBD2. CDR3 length: 16 residues. V dropped 7 bases and J dropped 1; count of bases not matched to a gene: 8. CDR1 and CDR2 (germline): MGHDK, SYGVNS. The DNA for the CDR3 is TGTGCCAGCACCCGGGGGGGACATCTGAACACCGGGGAGCTGTTTTTT. Translating it yields CASTRGGHLNTGELFF.

V gene TRBV11-2 combines with J gene TRBJ1-1; 8 bases match TRBD1. CDR3 length equals 14 residues. Germline V lookup: CDR1 SGHAT, CDR2 FQNNGV. The J segment lost 4 bases and the V segment lost 4 bases, leaving 5 bases of the junction unmatched. The CDR3 loop is CASSSDRGGTEAFF. The CDR3 DNA sequence: TGTGCCAGCAGCTCTGACAGGGGTGGCACTGAAGCTTTCTTT.

The chain recombines TRBV4-3 with TRBJ1-2; perhaps TRBD1 as D (6 bases). V gave up 4 bases and J gave up 5 bases, with 17 bases separating them. The CDR3 is 15 amino acids. The germline V gene has CDR1 LGHNA and CDR2 YSLEER. The CDR3 region is CASSRVGQQIYGYTF. The CDR3 DNA reads as TGCGCCAGCAGCCGAGTAGGACAGCAGATATATGGCTACACCTTC.

This chain links TRBV10-3 with TRBJ2-5; the match to TRBD2 covers 9 bases. The CDR3 runs 17 residues. CDR1 is ENHRY, CDR2 SYGVKD, per germline. V was clipped by 0 bases and J by 2 bases; unmatched bases: 7. In nucleotides, the CDR3 is TGTGCCATCAGTGAGTCGAGGAGCGGGGGGCCACAAGAGACCCAGTACTTC. Its translation is CAISESRSGGPQETQYF.

The CDR3: CASSYGLAGPETQYF. CDR3 coding DNA: TGTGCCAGTAGTTACGGGCTAGCGGGGCCAGAGACCCAGTACTTC. J is TRBJ2-5 and V is TRBV19; 9 bases map to TRBD2. CDR1 and CDR2 from the germline V gene are LNHDA and SQIVND (reference sequence). V lost 5 bases to trimming and J lost 4 bases; unmatched junction nucleotides: 8. The CDR3 totals 15 residues.

The chain couples TRBV28 to TRBJ2-7; a weak D match, TRBD1 (5 bases). V lost 4 bases and J 2 bases, leaving 15 bases between the germline ends. There are 15 residues in the CDR3. Germline assignment: CDR1 MDHEN and CDR2 SYDVKM. CDR3 region: CASSSQAVSTYEQYF. The DNA of the CDR3 is TGTGCCAGCAGTTCACAGGCAGTTAGCACCTACGAGCAGTACTTC.

This chain links TRBV27 with TRBJ1-4, with TRBD1 matching 10 bases. J was trimmed by 7 bases and V by 0 bases; bases with no gene match: 5. CDR1 is MNHEY and CDR2 is SMNVEV in the germline V gene (reference sequence). This CDR3 is built from 16 residues. CDR3 DNA: TGTGCCAGCAGTTTATCGGGACAGGGGATTCGTGAAAAACTGTTTTTT. This gives the protein CASSLSGQGIREKLFF. The variable domain in full, completed from reference TRBV27 and TRBJ1-4, reads EAQVTQNPRYLITVTGKKLTVTCSQNMNHEYMSWYRQDPGLGLRQIYYSMNVEVTDKGDVPEGYKVSRKEKRNFPLILESPSPNQTSLYFCASSLSGQGIREKLFFGSGTQLSVL.

The DNA of the CDR3 is TGTGCCAGTAGCGGCGGTCTCTATGGGAATTCACCCCTCCACTTT. Residues: CASSGGLYGNSPLHF. This chain uses TRBV19 with TRBJ1-6; D is unresolved. The germline CDR1 and CDR2 sequences are LNHDA and SQIVND (reference sequence). This CDR3 is built from 15 residues. V was clipped by 6 bases and J by 7 bases, with 16 bases between them.

The chain links TRBV15 to TRBJ2-5, with 11 positions matching TRBD1. Germline lookup yields CDR1 LNHNV and CDR2 YYDKDF (reference sequence). V was clipped by 4 bases and J by 1 base; unmatched bases: 8. The CDR3 is made up of 17 amino acids. CDR3 loop: CATSTRMGQGVQETQYF. In DNA, the CDR3 is TGTGCCACCAGCACAAGAATGGGACAGGGGGTCCAAGAGACCCAGTACTTC.

This chain links TRBV5-1 with TRBJ2-6, with a possible D match to TRBD2 (5 bases). Per the germline V gene, CDR1 is SGHRS and CDR2 is YFSETQ. The CDR3 runs to 14 residues. Trimming stripped 4 bases from V and 4 bases from J, with 9 bases between. CDR3 in amino acids: CASSPSIGANVLTF. Written as DNA, the CDR3 is TGCGCCAGCAGCCCTAGCATCGGGGCCAACGTCCTGACTTTC.

The genes are TRBV6-1 and TRBJ1-4, with 7 bases identical to TRBD1. Germline CDR1 MNHNS, CDR2 SASEGT. V dropped 5 bases and J dropped 5; count of bases not matched to a gene: 8. The length of the CDR3 is 15 residues. The chain's CDR3 is CASSLGTAQNEKLFF. The DNA of the CDR3 is TGTGCCAGCAGTTTGGGGACAGCTCAGAATGAAAAACTGTTTTTT.

CDR3 nucleotide sequence: TGCAGCGTCAGGCCTCGAGCAGATTACACCGGGGAGCTGTTTTTT. Translated, it gives CSVRPRADYTGELFF. The rearrangement links TRBV29-1 to TRBJ2-2, with D unresolved. This CDR3 region has 15 residues. With 6 bases removed from V and 3 bases from J, the gap between germline ends came to 17 bases. Germline V gene lookup returns CDR1 SQVTM and CDR2 ANQGSEA.